A selection of T cell receptor beta chains follows, all from one sample in a study of blood T cells in healthy people across ages. One entry per CDR3 protein, called by TCRdb with MiXCR from the 5' RACE reads. The top ten clones hold 20% to 25% of a sample with 1.8 million or so distinct CDR3 sequences, 39% of them seen once. Sequencing used blood. These receptors were collected from a human donor in good health. Each CDR3 is given without its conserved first and last residue. The order of the fields is J gene, CDR3 length, V gene, CDR3 protein.

>TRBJ2-1|13|TRBV28
ASSPPGQGIYEQF
>TRBJ2-5|13|TRBV7-8
ASSSIQGIGETQY
>TRBJ2-1|13|TRBV4-3
ASSQDRKTYNEQF
>TRBJ2-4|13|TRBV2
ASSRVGAKGHIQY
>TRBJ2-7|14|TRBV20-1
GAKGGLISGSYEQY
>TRBJ2-7|14|TRBV7-2
ASSFASGAGVDEQY
>TRBJ1-5|11|TRBV12-3/TRBV12-4
ASSLHLNQPQH
>TRBJ2-7|14|TRBV4-3
ASSQQADRDSYEQY
>TRBJ2-1|13|TRBV11-2
ASSLEEASSREQF
>TRBJ2-1|13|TRBV29-1
SVTRGAGDPNEQF
>TRBJ1-1|13|TRBV3-1
ASSQPGQGVPEAF
>TRBJ2-5|10|TRBV2
ASSPTGKGQY
>TRBJ2-7|13|TRBV2
ASRERTGGLYEQY
>TRBJ1-6|12|TRBV9
ASSPYGPFSPLH
>TRBJ1-1|14|TRBV14
ASSQGSGGLGTEAF
>TRBJ2-1|11|TRBV12-3/TRBV12-4
ASSAGGPSEQF
>TRBJ2-5|13|TRBV5-1
ASARRQDRQETQY
>TRBJ2-3|15|TRBV7-8
ASSLYGGGRNTDTQY
>TRBJ2-1|16|TRBV11-1
ASSDPGQGYLDLNEQF
>-|12|TRBV2
ASSGTHAEETQY
>TRBJ2-5|9|TRBV30
AWSRGETQY
>TRBJ2-7|12|TRBV28
ASSLSGQLDEQY
>TRBJ1-2|11|TRBV7-8
ASSFRPQGGYT
>TRBJ1-2|12|TRBV27
ASSLLGGRDGYT
>TRBJ1-1|13|TRBV3-1
ASSRSGRGYTEAF
>TRBJ2-1|13|TRBV6-5
ASSSRRPGRDEQF
>TRBJ2-6|14|TRBV10-3
AISEPNRYGANVLT
>TRBJ1-1|13|TRBV7-2
ASSLVGTSNTEAF